The 5 T cell receptor beta chains below were found in one sample sequenced in a study of OX40 agonist ivuxolimab in advanced cancers. Only in-frame clones appear in the TCRdb table, and some are missing; sequencing was by immunoSEQ multiplex PCR. The sample lists around 100,000 clones; around 91% were seen once. This material consisted of CD4+ or CD8+ T cells sorted from blood, taken in a trial of the OX40 agonist ivuxolimab. Source of these receptors: an adult with an advanced solid tumor such as melanoma, head and neck, liver or kidney cancer.

This chain connects TRBV18 to TRBJ2-7; D is possibly TRBD1 or TRBD2 (6 bases each). V lost 8 bases and J 6 bases, leaving 14 bases between the germline ends. The CDR3 runs to 12 residues. CDR1 and CDR2 from the germline V gene are KGHSH and LQKENI. CDR3 residues: CASDNGGSEQYF. The CDR3 nucleotides read TGTGCCAGCGACAACGGGGGCTCCGAGCAGTACTTC.

This chain connects TRBV30 to TRBJ1-4; D may be TRBD1 (6 bases). V was shortened by 4 bases and J by 4 bases, with 7 bases between the two germline ends. There are 12 residues in the CDR3. Looked up from germline, CDR1 is GTSNPN and CDR2 is SVGIG (reference sequence). The CDR3 DNA follows: TGTGCCTGGAAGGGGGGTAATGAAAAACTGTTTTTT. Translated, it gives CAWKGGNEKLFF.

The rearrangement links TRBV11-2 to TRBJ2-1; 10 bases line up with TRBD1. CDR3 length: 15 residues. J was trimmed by 4 bases and V by 6 bases; bases with no gene match: 6. Germline CDR1 and CDR2: SGHAT and FQNNGV. The CDR3, as DNA: TGTGCCAGCAGACAGACAGGGGGCTTTTACAATGAGCAGTTCTTC. Its translation is CASRQTGGFYNEQFF.

The chain employs TRBV27 and TRBJ1-1; unclear D gene. The CDR3 is made up of 13 amino acids. Deletions cut 8 bases from V and 3 bases from J, with 13 bases between. Looked up from germline, CDR1 is MNHEY and CDR2 is SMNVEV (reference sequence). CDR3 residues: CASQFRWDTEAFF. The CDR3, as DNA: TGTGCCAGCCAATTTCGGTGGGACACTGAAGCTTTCTTT.

This chain's CDR3 is CAIRGLVNETSTDTQYF. DNA for the CDR3: TGTGCCATCAGAGGACTAGTTAATGAGACTAGCACAGATACGCAGTATTTT. The chain joins TRBV10-3 to TRBJ2-3; TRBD2 agrees at 7 bases. Trimming at V came to 6 bases and at J to 0 bases, leaving 12 bases not matched to a gene. The CDR3 totals 17 residues. CDR1 ENHRY and CDR2 SYGVKD come from the germline V gene.